This TCR beta chain was observed in a study of T cell repertoires in cytomegalovirus infection. Study background: The public TCR beta signatures pointed to both CMV infection and matching HLA type.

TCRdb re-called the reads through MiXCR, storing one row per CDR3 protein. The table records 200,000 to 300,000 distinct CDR3 sequences, around 12% of them present only once. This clonotype has a count of ten or more. Trimming took 1 base from V and 5 from J, leaving 15 bases between them. CDR3 size: 15 residues. Germline V gene sequence: CDR1 SGHTA, CDR2 FQGNSA. This rearrangement joins TRBV7-2 to TRBJ2-7; D possibly corresponds to TRBD1 (7 bases). This TCR came from a human donor in good health (CMV status not recorded). Some clones in this sample may be carry-over from other donors' samples. Sequencing was performed on PBMCs. The CDR3 DNA reads TGTGCCAGCAGCTTAGGGGGGGACAGTGTCCACGAGCAGTACTTC. It codes for CASSLGGDSVHEQYF.